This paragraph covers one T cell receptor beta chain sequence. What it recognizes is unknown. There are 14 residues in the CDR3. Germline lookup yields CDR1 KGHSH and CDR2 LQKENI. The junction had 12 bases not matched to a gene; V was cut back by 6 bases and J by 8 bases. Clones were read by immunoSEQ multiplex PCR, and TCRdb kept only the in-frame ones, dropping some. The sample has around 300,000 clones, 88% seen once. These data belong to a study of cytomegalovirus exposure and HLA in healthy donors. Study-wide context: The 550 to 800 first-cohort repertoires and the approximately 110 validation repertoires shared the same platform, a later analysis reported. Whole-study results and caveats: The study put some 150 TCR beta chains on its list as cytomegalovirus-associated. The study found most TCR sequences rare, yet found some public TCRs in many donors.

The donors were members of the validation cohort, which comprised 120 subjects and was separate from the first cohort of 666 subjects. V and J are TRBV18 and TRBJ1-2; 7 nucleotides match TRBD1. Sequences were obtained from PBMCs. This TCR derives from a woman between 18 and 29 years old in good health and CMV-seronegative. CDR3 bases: TGTGCCAGCTCCCTGACAGGGCCGAGTGAGGGCTACACCTTC. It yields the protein CASSLTGPSEGYTF.